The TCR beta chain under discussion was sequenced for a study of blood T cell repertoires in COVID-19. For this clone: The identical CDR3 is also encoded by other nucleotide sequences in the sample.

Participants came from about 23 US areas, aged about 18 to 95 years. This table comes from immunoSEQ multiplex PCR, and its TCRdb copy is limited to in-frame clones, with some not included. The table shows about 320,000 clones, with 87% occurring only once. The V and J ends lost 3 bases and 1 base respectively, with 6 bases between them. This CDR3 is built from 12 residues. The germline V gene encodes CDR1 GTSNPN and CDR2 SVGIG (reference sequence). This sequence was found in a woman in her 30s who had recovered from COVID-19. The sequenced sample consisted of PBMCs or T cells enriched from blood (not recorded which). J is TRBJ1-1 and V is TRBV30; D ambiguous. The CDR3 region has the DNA TGTGCCTGGAGCGGTCAGAACACTGAAGCTTTCTTT. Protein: CAWSGQNTEAFF. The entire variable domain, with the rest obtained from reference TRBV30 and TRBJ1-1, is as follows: SQTIHQWPATLVQPVGSPLSLECTVEGTSNPNLYWYRQAAGRGLQLLFYSVGIGQISSEVPQNLSASRPQDRQFILSSKKLLLSDSGFYLCAWSGQNTEAFFGQGTRLTVV.